This T cell receptor (beta chain) stems from a study of T cells in localized non-small cell lung cancer. General observations from the study: Heterogeneity stays possible, as sequencing covered only one tumor region. Uninvolved adjacent lung had the highest recorded T cell clonality, with tumor below it. Greater blood T cell density accompanied longer overall survival. The appearance of a median approximately 60 of the top 100 tumor clones was seen in adjacent lung.

The table came from immunoSEQ multiplex PCR; TCRdb's copy has only in-frame clones and leaves some out. The sample carries approximately 23,000 clones, approximately 90% recorded once. Per germline, CDR1 MNHEY and CDR2 SVGAGI. V gave up 7 bases and J gave up 7 bases, with 13 bases separating them. This CDR3 comprises 13 residues. The sample holds one count of this clone. Its antigen is currently unknown. V is TRBV6-5 and J is TRBJ2-2, with TRBD2 as a possible D gene (7 bases). Specimen: PBMCs, collected before any cancer treatment. The receptor was derived from a man aged 40 to 75 with stage II lung adenocarcinoma. For the CDR3, the DNA is TGTGCCAGCACCTTAGGGGGGGACGGGGAGCTGTTTTTT. This translates into CASTLGGDGELFF.